The 16 T cell receptor beta chains given below trace back to one sample, sequenced in a study of T-cell reconstitution after alpha-beta-depleted transplantation in children. Unique molecular identifiers were used to barcode this TCRbeta library. MiXCR, run by TCRdb on the PCR reads, gives a single entry per CDR3 protein. The profile covers 700,000 to 950,000 distinct CDR3 sequences, with around 17% appearing a single time and about 4.6% taken by the ten largest. Sequences were derived from PBMCs, mostly from graft donor cells, sampled 360 days after TCRalphabeta/CD19-depleted stem cell transplant. The receptors come from a male patient between 10 and 17 years old who had a stem cell transplant for acute lymphoblastic leukemia, so the T cells may come from the graft donor.

This clonotype has a handful of counts. This chain's CDR3 is CAIRAGQAVLKAFF. The DNA of the CDR3 is TGTGCCATCAGGGCGGGACAGGCGGTTCTTAAAGCTTTCTTT. V is TRBV10-3 and J is TRBJ1-1, with 8 bases lining up with TRBD1. Per the germline V gene, CDR1 is ENHRY and CDR2 is SYGVKD. The CDR3 length is 14 residues. J was trimmed by 9 bases and V by 6 bases; bases with no gene match: 12.

This clonotype was seen a handful of times. V and J are TRBV5-1 and TRBJ2-3; D remains unclear. The CDR3 contains 15 residues. The germline gives CDR1 SGHRS, CDR2 YFSETQ. Trimming left V 0 bases short and J 4 bases short, with 12 bases between. The CDR3 protein is CASSLGTLGADTQYF. The CDR3 DNA is TGCGCCAGCAGCTTGGGGACCCTCGGCGCAGATACGCAGTATTTT.

This chain joins TRBV20-1 and TRBJ1-1; no clear D gene. This CDR3 region has 13 residues. V was trimmed by 0 bases and J by 4 bases, leaving 9 bases between them. Per the germline V gene, CDR1 is DFQATT and CDR2 is SNEGSKA (reference sequence). CDR3 sequence: CSARDLGFTEAFF. In DNA, the CDR3 is TGCAGTGCTAGAGATTTAGGGTTCACTGAAGCTTTCTTT.

The V gene is TRBV11-1, the J gene TRBJ2-7; D is unclear. V was cut by 1 base and J by 2 bases, with 21 bases left in between. In germline, CDR1 is SGHAT, CDR2 FQDESV (reference sequence). The CDR3 is 18 amino acids. The CDR3 DNA reads as TGTGCCAGCAGCTTAGATTCATTCCCGACACCCGGCACCTACGAGCAGTACTTC. Its translation: CASSLDSFPTPGTYEQYF. The full variable domain, completed using reference TRBV11-1 and TRBJ2-7, is EAEVAQSPRYKITEKSQAVAFWCDPISGHATLYWYRQILGQGPELLVQFQDESVVDDSQLPKDRFSAERLKGVDSTLKIQPAELGDSAMYLCASSLDSFPTPGTYEQYFGPGTRLTVT.

This clonotype occurred many times. The V call is TRBV20-1, the J call TRBJ1-1, with TRBD1 identical over 7 bases. Germline CDR1 is DFQATT and CDR2 is SNEGSKA (reference sequence). The V gene end was trimmed by 3 bases and the J gene end by 3 bases; junction bases not matched to a gene: 7. This CDR3 spans 14 amino acids. In DNA form, the CDR3 reads TGCAGTGCTAGGACAGGGAATAGGGACACTGAAGCTTTCTTT. Its protein is CSARTGNRDTEAFF.

The chain links TRBV6-1 to TRBJ2-2, with 7 positions matching TRBD2. The germline CDR1 and CDR2 sequences are MNHNS and SASEGT. Unmatched junction bases numbered 5, after V lost 7 bases and J lost 0 bases. The length of the CDR3 is 15 residues. The CDR3 reads CASKGGETNTGELFF. CDR3 sequence (DNA): TGTGCCAGCAAGGGAGGGGAAACGAACACCGGGGAGCTGTTTTTT.

This clonotype has more than one count but fewer than ten. The chain joins TRBV20-1 to TRBJ2-7, with 7 nucleotides matching TRBD2. Germline CDR1 DFQATT, CDR2 SNEGSKA (reference sequence). The CDR3 is 15 residues long. The V and J ends lost 1 base and 0 bases, in that order; junction bases with no gene match: 6. In DNA, the CDR3 is TGCAGTGCTAGAGTCTGGCGGGAGATCTCCTACGAGCAGTACTTC. It codes for CSARVWREISYEQYF.

This clonotype was found many times. The chain links TRBV4-1 to TRBJ2-3; D gene unclear. This CDR3 has 15 residues. The germline V gene encodes CDR1 MGHRA and CDR2 YSYEKL. V gave up 1 base and J gave up 6 bases, with 14 bases separating them. The CDR3 loop reads CASSQAVTSADTQYF. The CDR3 DNA sequence: TGCGCCAGCAGCCAAGCAGTCACGTCAGCCGATACGCAGTATTTT.

The chain has TRBV14 and TRBJ2-5; D may be TRBD1 (6 bases). The CDR3 runs 16 residues. V dropped 4 bases and J dropped 8 bases, with 23 bases sitting between them. The germline V gene encodes CDR1 SGHDN and CDR2 FVKESK. The CDR3 coding sequence is TGTGCCAGCAGCCTCGGAACAGGGAAATGGGTAGGCACCCAGTACTTC. Protein product: CASSLGTGKWVGTQYF.

This clonotype was seen at least ten times. This chain uses TRBV12-3 or TRBV12-4 with TRBJ2-5; TRBD2 matches 8 bases. The CDR3 is 14 residues long. The J segment lost 5 bases and the V segment lost 0 bases, leaving 2 bases of the junction unmatched. The CDR3 protein is CASSLARGEETQYF. In DNA, the CDR3 is TGTGCCAGCAGTTTAGCGCGGGGGGAGGAGACCCAGTACTTC.

The chain employs TRBV5-1 and TRBJ2-1; TRBD1 or TRBD2 may be the D gene (7 bases each). The CDR3 spans 18 residues. The V end lost 4 bases, the J end lost 2 bases, and 22 bases lay between the germline ends. CDR1 is SGHRS and CDR2 is YFSETQ in the germline V gene. In DNA form, the CDR3 reads TGCGCCAGCAGCATACAAATCGGGACAGCGGGAACCTACAATGAGCAGTTCTTC. This sequence encodes CASSIQIGTAGTYNEQFF.

V is TRBV27 and J is TRBJ2-7, with D possibly matching TRBD2 (6 bases). V was pared by 1 base and J by 3 bases, with 10 bases between. This CDR3 spans 14 amino acids. CDR1 is MNHEY, CDR2 SMNVEV, per germline (reference sequence). CDR3 in amino acids: CASSLYGGGYEQYF. Here the CDR3 DNA reads TGTGCCAGCAGTTTATATGGGGGAGGCTACGAGCAGTACTTC.

This clonotype was recorded at least ten times. Relative to the germline gene, one junction end is altered; a read error may explain this. V and J are TRBV5-1 and TRBJ1-2; D ambiguous. This CDR3 is built from 13 residues. Germline CDR1 and CDR2: SGHRS and YFSETQ. CDR3 bases: TGTGCCAGCAGCCCCCGGGGTAACTATGGCTACACCTTC. Its protein product is CASSPRGNYGYTF.

This clonotype came up a few times. This rearrangement joins TRBV6-1 to TRBJ1-5; 7 bases agree with TRBD1. CDR1 is MNHNS and CDR2 is SASEGT in the germline V gene. CDR3 size: 17 residues. V was clipped by 4 bases and J by 3 bases; unmatched bases: 12. The CDR3 spells CASSAYATGSANQPQHF. CDR3 nucleotides: TGTGCCAGCAGTGCTTACGCGACAGGGTCGGCCAATCAGCCCCAGCATTTT.

V gene TRBV4-1 combines with J gene TRBJ2-1; 16 bases line up with TRBD2. In germline, CDR1 is MGHRA, CDR2 YSYEKL. J lost 2 bases, V lost 2 bases, and 6 bases had no gene match. This CDR3 has 19 residues. CDR3 protein: CASSQPGLAGGPPYNEQFF. DNA of the CDR3: TGCGCCAGCAGCCAACCGGGACTAGCGGGAGGGCCGCCCTACAATGAGCAGTTCTTC.

This clonotype was seen many times. The chain combines TRBV27 with TRBJ1-1; D is uncertain. V was shortened by 2 bases and J by 3 bases, with 10 bases between the two germline ends. CDR3 length: 14 amino acids. CDR1 is MNHEY and CDR2 is SMNVEV in the germline V gene (reference sequence). CDR3 residues: CASSLGLYYTEAFF. The CDR3 DNA reads as TGTGCCAGCAGTTTAGGGCTCTACTACACTGAAGCTTTCTTT.